This T cell receptor beta chain was identified during a study of regulatory T cells in long-lasting Graves disease. Study information: Antithyroid drugs had been given to newly diagnosed Graves' patients for under 3 months.

Arm-PCR of CDR3 regions and iRepertoire HTBI primers were the basis on which TCR beta libraries were built. TCRdb fed the multiplex PCR reads into MiXCR, producing one record per CDR3 protein. The sample contains about 440,000 distinct CDR3 sequences, 14% to 15% of which appear only once. This clonotype was detected many times. Specified time point: newly diagnosed GD, antithyroid drugs for less than 3 months. Isolated PBMC RNA provided the starting material for the TCR library. The V gene lost 6 bases and the J gene lost 1 base, with 7 bases spanning the gap. This CDR3 region has 12 residues. Germline V gene sequence: CDR1 ENHRY, CDR2 SYGVKD. The same sample was also studied in work on T cells in Graves' hyperthyroidism and ophthalmopathy.

The genes are TRBV10-3 and TRBJ2-7, with D unclear. The clonotype was recovered from a woman in her thirties with Graves disease. The specimen comprised peripheral blood mononuclear cells (PBMCs), sampled at new diagnosis, from a patient treated with antithyroid drugs. The CDR3, as DNA: TGTGCCATCAGCCCGGATTCCTACGAGCAGTACTTC. Translating gives CAISPDSYEQYF.